This T cell receptor (beta chain) was sequenced in a study of shared T cell receptors in the human thymus. CDR3 length equals 16 residues. Repertoires were generated with immunoSEQ multiplex PCR, while TCRdb's copy carries only in-frame clones and drops some. The data show 630,000 or so clones, with over 75% seen just once and roughly 0.0094% held by the top ten. The sample was also reused in another study, on human thymus T cells.

The TCR originated in a boy in the first two years of life with a congenital heart defect. The rearrangement uses TRBV21-1 and TRBJ1-5; the D call TRBD1 from the table was never checked on the DNA. TRBV21-1 has pseudogene status. Sequencing was done on a sample of thymocytes. The CDR3 coding sequence is TGTGCCAGCAGCAAAAGAGGAGACAGTAAGAATCAGCCCCAGCATTTT. This gives the protein CASSKRGDSKNQPQHF.